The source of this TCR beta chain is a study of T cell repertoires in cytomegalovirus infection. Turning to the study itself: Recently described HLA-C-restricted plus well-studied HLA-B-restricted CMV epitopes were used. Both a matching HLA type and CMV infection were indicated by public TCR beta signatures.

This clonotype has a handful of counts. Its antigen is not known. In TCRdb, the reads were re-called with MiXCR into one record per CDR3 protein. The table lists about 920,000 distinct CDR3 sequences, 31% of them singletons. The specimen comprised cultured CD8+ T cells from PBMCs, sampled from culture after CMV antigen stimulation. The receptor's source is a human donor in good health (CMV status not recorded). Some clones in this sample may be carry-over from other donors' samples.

The CDR3 here is CASGPLASGRETQYF. DNA for the CDR3: TGTGCCAGCGGCCCTTTGGCTAGCGGGAGAGAGACCCAGTACTTC. The chain is built from TRBV12-3 or TRBV12-4 and TRBJ2-5, with 10 bases fitting TRBD2. V lost 8 bases to trimming and J lost 4 bases; unmatched junction nucleotides: 10. There are 15 residues in the CDR3.